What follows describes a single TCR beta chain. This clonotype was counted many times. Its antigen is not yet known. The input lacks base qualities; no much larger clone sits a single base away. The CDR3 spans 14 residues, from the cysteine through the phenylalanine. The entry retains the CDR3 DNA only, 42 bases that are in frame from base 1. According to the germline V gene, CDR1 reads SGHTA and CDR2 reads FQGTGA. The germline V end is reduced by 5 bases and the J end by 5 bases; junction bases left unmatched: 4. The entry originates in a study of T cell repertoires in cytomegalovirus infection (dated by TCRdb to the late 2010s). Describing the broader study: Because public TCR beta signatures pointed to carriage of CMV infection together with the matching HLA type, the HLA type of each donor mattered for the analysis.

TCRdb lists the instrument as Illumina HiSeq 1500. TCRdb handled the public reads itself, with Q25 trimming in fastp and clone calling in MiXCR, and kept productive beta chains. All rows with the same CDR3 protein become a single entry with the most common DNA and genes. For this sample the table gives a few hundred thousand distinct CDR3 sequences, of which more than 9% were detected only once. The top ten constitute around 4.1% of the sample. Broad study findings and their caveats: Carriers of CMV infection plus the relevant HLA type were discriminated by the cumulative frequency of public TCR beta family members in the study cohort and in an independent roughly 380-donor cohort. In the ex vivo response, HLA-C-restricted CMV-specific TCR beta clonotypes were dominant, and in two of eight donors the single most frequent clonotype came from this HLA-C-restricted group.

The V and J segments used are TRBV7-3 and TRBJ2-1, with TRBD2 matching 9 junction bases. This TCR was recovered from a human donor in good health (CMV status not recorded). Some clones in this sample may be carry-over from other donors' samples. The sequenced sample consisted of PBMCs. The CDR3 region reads CASSKGLANNEQFF. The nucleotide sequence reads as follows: TGTGCCAGCAGCAAGGGACTAGCAAACAATGAGCAGTTCTTC.